A selection of T cell receptor beta chains follows, all from one sample in a study of blood T cell repertoires in COVID-19. Assay used: immunoSEQ multiplex PCR; TCRdb lists only in-frame clones, some missing. The sample has about 67,000 clones, roughly 85% seen once; the top ten hold more than 15%. Sample: peripheral blood. Receptor source: a woman at least 80 years old with acute or convalescent COVID-19. Each CDR3 is given with its conserved first and last residue. The order of the fields is V gene, D gene, clone size, J gene, CDR3 protein, CDR3 DNA. A D gene is named only where the DNA matches it firmly. Only some rows state a clone size, as once, few, many or a class for expanded clones.

V: TRBV27; D: NA; size: once; J: TRBJ1-2; CDR3: CASSLSFAGIPYGYTF; DNA: TGTGCCAGCAGTTTATCGTTTGCGGGGATTCCATATGGCTACACCTTC
V: TRBV7-2; D: TRBD2; size: NA; J: TRBJ2-2; CDR3: CASSLVSLAGGWTGELFF; DNA: TGTGCCAGCAGCTTAGTTAGCCTAGCGGGAGGGTGGACCGGGGAGCTGTTTTTT
V: TRBV5-1; D: TRBD2; size: NA; J: TRBJ2-5; CDR3: CASSAGGEETQYF; DNA: TGCGCCAGCAGCGCTGGGGGGGAAGAGACCCAGTACTTC
V: TRBV19; D: NA; size: NA; J: TRBJ2-1; CDR3: CASSTPGGGNEQFF; DNA: TGTGCCAGTAGTACACCGGGGGGCGGGAATGAGCAGTTCTTC
V: TRBV7-9; D: NA; size: NA; J: TRBJ2-7; CDR3: CASSLSSGEQYF; DNA: TGTGCCAGCAGCCTCTCAAGCGGCGAGCAGTACTTC
V: TRBV30; D: NA; size: NA; J: TRBJ1-2; CDR3: CAWSDRDGYTF; DNA: TGTGCCTGGAGTGACAGGGATGGCTACACCTTC
V: TRBV9; D: NA; size: NA; J: TRBJ1-4; CDR3: CASSLNNEKLFF; DNA: TGTGCCAGCAGCCTTAATAATGAAAAACTGTTTTTT
V: TRBV6-2/TRBV6-3; D: TRBD1; size: NA; J: TRBJ2-1; CDR3: CASSPDRGNYNEQFF; DNA: TGTGCCAGCAGTCCCGACAGGGGTAACTACAATGAGCAGTTCTTC
V: TRBV6-6; D: TRBD2; size: NA; J: TRBJ2-2; CDR3: CASSLGTSGDGTGELFF; DNA: TGTGCCAGCAGTCTTGGGACTAGCGGGGACGGGACCGGGGAGCTGTTTTTT
V: TRBV28; D: TRBD2; size: NA; J: TRBJ2-3; CDR3: CASSLTSGRTTDTQYF; DNA: TGTGCCAGCAGTTTAACTAGCGGGAGGACCACAGATACGCAGTATTTT
V: TRBV5-1; D: TRBD2; size: NA; J: TRBJ2-1; CDR3: CASSLTSGAIYNEQFF; DNA: TGCGCCAGCAGCTTGACTAGCGGGGCAATCTACAATGAGCAGTTCTTC
V: TRBV5-4; D: NA; size: once; J: TRBJ2-5; CDR3: CASSPLPPPFGETQYF; DNA: TGTGCCAGCAGCCCCCTACCACCGCCATTTGGAGAGACCCAGTACTTC
V: TRBV14; D: NA; size: NA; J: TRBJ1-1; CDR3: CASLADRNTEAFF; DNA: TGTGCCAGCCTAGCGGACAGAAACACTGAAGCTTTCTTT
V: TRBV4-2; D: TRBD1; size: few; J: TRBJ1-6; CDR3: CASSQEKGQVASPLHF; DNA: TGTGCCAGCAGCCAAGAAAAGGGACAGGTTGCTTCACCCCTCCACTTT
V: TRBV7-9; D: NA; size: NA; J: TRBJ2-4; CDR3: CASSPRTGENIQYF; DNA: TGTGCCAGCAGCCCAAGGACCGGGGAAAACATTCAGTACTTC
V: TRBV5-4; D: TRBD1; size: NA; J: TRBJ1-1; CDR3: CASSRDRGTEAFF; DNA: TGTGCCAGCTCCAGGGACAGGGGCACTGAAGCTTTCTTT
V: TRBV5-6; D: TRBD1; size: NA; J: TRBJ1-1; CDR3: CASSPGQRNTEAFF; DNA: TGTGCCAGCAGCCCGGGACAGCGGAACACTGAAGCTTTCTTT
V: TRBV6-5; D: NA; size: NA; J: TRBJ1-5; CDR3: CASSPDSSYNQPQHF; DNA: TGTGCCAGCAGTCCGGACAGTTCTTACAATCAGCCCCAGCATTTT
V: TRBV29-1; D: NA; size: NA; J: TRBJ1-3; CDR3: CSAGHSGATIYF; DNA: TGCAGCGCCGGACATTCCGGTGCCACCATATATTTT
V: TRBV4-1; D: NA; size: NA; J: TRBJ1-6; CDR3: CASSQDQGILSSYNSPLHF; DNA: TGCGCCAGCAGCCAAGATCAGGGGATACTTAGCTCCTATAATTCACCCCTCCACTTT
V: TRBV7-2; D: NA; size: once; J: TRBJ1-3; CDR3: CASSPGNSGNTIYF; DNA: TGTGCCAGCAGTCCGGGAAACTCTGGAAACACCATATATTTT
V: TRBV11-2; D: NA; size: NA; J: TRBJ1-2; CDR3: CASSPSAGWNYGYTF; DNA: TGTGCCAGCAGCCCTTCCGCGGGATGGAACTATGGCTACACCTTC
V: TRBV10-1; D: NA; size: NA; J: TRBJ1-2; CDR3: CASSESIGIAGDGYTF; DNA: TGCGCCAGCAGTGAGTCGATCGGTATAGCCGGGGATGGCTACACCTTC
V: TRBV28; D: NA; size: NA; J: TRBJ1-4; CDR3: CASSAVLNEKLFF; DNA: TGTGCCAGCAGTGCGGTTCTTAACGAAAAACTGTTTTTT
V: TRBV28; D: NA; size: few; J: TRBJ1-1; CDR3: CASSPGSTEAFF; DNA: TGTGCCAGCAGTCCAGGGTCCACTGAAGCTTTCTTT
V: TRBV7-8; D: NA; size: NA; J: TRBJ1-1; CDR3: CASSAQGGGTEAFF; DNA: TGTGCCAGCAGCGCGCAGGGAGGCGGAACTGAAGCTTTCTTT
V: TRBV19; D: NA; size: NA; J: TRBJ1-3; CDR3: CASSGIQGTGNTIYF; DNA: TGTGCCAGTAGCGGAATACAGGGAACTGGAAACACCATATATTTT
V: TRBV30; D: NA; size: NA; J: TRBJ1-2; CDR3: CAWRFMGPYTF; DNA: TGTGCCTGGAGATTCATGGGGCCCTACACCTTC
V: TRBV5-4; D: TRBD1; size: NA; J: TRBJ2-5; CDR3: CASSLRAGGQETQYF; DNA: TGTGCCAGCAGCTTGAGAGCAGGGGGACAAGAGACCCAGTACTTC
V: TRBV10-3; D: TRBD1; size: NA; J: TRBJ1-1; CDR3: CAISEGKTGRLTEAFF; DNA: TGTGCCATCAGTGAGGGAAAGACAGGGAGGCTCACTGAAGCTTTCTTT
V: TRBV7-8; D: TRBD1; size: once; J: TRBJ2-7; CDR3: CASSYVQGAYEQYF; DNA: TGTGCCAGCAGCTACGTTCAGGGGGCCTACGAGCAGTACTTC
V: TRBV28; D: TRBD1; size: NA; J: TRBJ1-4; CDR3: CASSPGGDEKLFF; DNA: TGTGCCAGCAGCCCAGGGGGTGATGAAAAACTGTTTTTT
V: TRBV7-6; D: TRBD2; size: NA; J: TRBJ2-7; CDR3: CASSLAPPGGSSYEQYF; DNA: TGTGCCAGCAGCTTAGCCCCACCGGGCGGGAGTAGCTACGAGCAGTACTTC
V: TRBV3-1/TRBV3-2; D: NA; size: NA; J: TRBJ1-6; CDR3: CASSQTPGGSSPLHF; DNA: TGTGCCAGCAGCCAAACCCCTGGGGGGAGTTCACCCCTCCACTTT
V: TRBV2; D: NA; size: NA; J: TRBJ1-2; CDR3: CASSDGANYGYTF; DNA: TGTGCCAGCAGTGACGGAGCCAACTATGGCTACACCTTC
V: TRBV5-8; D: NA; size: NA; J: TRBJ2-7; CDR3: CASSPLGEVQYF; DNA: TGTGCCAGCAGCCCGCTTGGGGAGGTGCAGTACTTC
V: TRBV7-2; D: TRBD2; size: NA; J: TRBJ2-7; CDR3: CASSLGTSVPYEQYF; DNA: TGTGCCAGCAGCCTCGGGACTAGCGTTCCCTACGAGCAGTACTTC
V: TRBV6-2/TRBV6-3; D: TRBD1; size: NA; J: TRBJ2-5; CDR3: CASSPGQGSETQYF; DNA: TGTGCCAGCAGTCCCGGACAGGGTTCAGAGACCCAGTACTTC
V: TRBV10-3; D: TRBD1; size: NA; J: TRBJ2-1; CDR3: CAITARDRSYNEQFF; DNA: TGTGCCATCACGGCCCGGGACAGATCCTACAATGAGCAGTTCTTC
V: TRBV21-1; D: NA; size: NA; J: TRBJ2-3; CDR3: CASSKLDSSKDTQYF; DNA: TGTGCCAGCAGCAAACTGGACAGCTCAAAAGATACGCAGTATTTT
V: TRBV10-3; D: TRBD1; size: few; J: TRBJ2-1; CDR3: CAISVPGQGVYNEQFF; DNA: TGTGCCATCAGTGTCCCGGGACAGGGGGTATACAATGAGCAGTTCTTC
V: TRBV19; D: NA; size: NA; J: TRBJ2-7; CDR3: CASTDEQYF; DNA: TGTGCCAGTACAGACGAGCAGTACTTC
V: TRBV28; D: TRBD1; size: NA; J: TRBJ1-5; CDR3: CASSLPSTGKNQPQHF; DNA: TGTGCCAGCAGTCTCCCGTCGACAGGGAAAAATCAGCCCCAGCATTTT
V: TRBV5-1; D: TRBD2; size: NA; J: TRBJ2-7; CDR3: CASGTSNYEQYF; DNA: TGCGCCAGCGGGACTAGTAACTACGAGCAGTACTTC